These 28 T cell receptor beta chains share one sample of origin, sequenced in a study of control samples from healthy donors and cancer patients. Profiled with immunoSEQ multiplex PCR; TCRdb holds only in-frame clones, not every one. The sample carries 200,000 or so clones, roughly 94% recorded once. Sequenced sample: blood. These receptors all stem from a man aged 45-65 years in good health.

This clone was picked up a small number of times. The rearrangement links TRBV5-1 to TRBJ1-1, with 7 positions matching TRBD1. This CDR3 has 15 residues. Germline values: CDR1 SGHRS, CDR2 YFSETQ. V shed 6 bases and J 1 base; nucleotides not matched to a gene: 9. CDR3 amino acids: CASNQGSGGNTEAFF. In DNA form, the CDR3 reads TGCGCCAGCAATCAGGGGTCAGGGGGGAACACTGAAGCTTTCTTT.

The chain uses TRBV30 and TRBJ1-6, with D tentatively TRBD1 (6 bases). This CDR3 region has 18 residues. Trimming took off 1 base at V and 0 bases at J, with 16 bases between the two ends. CDR1 and CDR2 from the germline V gene are GTSNPN and SVGIG (reference sequence). The DNA of the CDR3 is TGTGCCTGGAGTGGACGATGGACAGCCAGCTCCTATAATTCACCCCTCCACTTT. It specifies CAWSGRWTASSYNSPLHF.

The rearrangement uses TRBV28 and TRBJ2-1, with 14 bases fitting TRBD2. The length of the CDR3 is 17 residues. After removal of 2 bases from V and 7 bases from J, the junction contained 7 bases not matched to a gene. Germline CDR1 MDHEN, CDR2 SYDVKM. DNA for the CDR3: TGTGCCAGCAGTTTACCCAAGACTAGCGGGGGGGCAAATGAGCAGTTCTTC. It is translated as CASSLPKTSGGANEQFF.

Notes on this clone: This same CDR3 is encoded by further DNA sequences in the sample. V gene TRBV3-1 (or the pseudogene TRBV3-2) combines with J gene TRBJ2-5, with D perhaps matching TRBD2 (5 bases). Germline V gives CDR1 LGHDT, CDR2 YNNKEL (reference sequence). V was cut by 1 base and J by 5 bases, with 5 bases left in between. CDR3 length: 12 amino acids. The CDR3 nucleotides read TGTGCCAGCAGCCAAGCGGGGGAGACCCAGTACTTC. Protein sequence: CASSQAGETQYF.

This chain connects TRBV2 to TRBJ2-7; TRBD2 matches at 12 bases. V dropped 7 bases and J dropped 7; count of bases not matched to a gene: 11. This CDR3 spans 15 amino acids. CDR1 and CDR2 from the germline V gene are SNHLY and FYNNEI. This CDR3 reads CASKRTSGEMNEQYV. The DNA for the CDR3 is TGTGCCAGCAAAAGGACTAGCGGGGAGATGAATGAGCAGTACGTC.

The V call is TRBV27, the J call TRBJ1-2; TRBD1 is a possible D gene (5 bases). The germline V gene encodes CDR1 MNHEY and CDR2 SMNVEV (reference sequence). This CDR3 is built from 15 residues. The ends were cut back, 3 bases at V and 1 base at J, with 12 bases in the middle. CDR3 nucleotides: TGTGCCAGCAGTTTGCAGGGAAAGATTAACTATGGCTACACCTTC. Translated: CASSLQGKINYGYTF.

V and J are TRBV30 and TRBJ1-5, with 8 positions matching TRBD1. Germline trimming cut 0 bases from V and 4 bases from J; bases unmatched to any gene: 2. The CDR3 runs to 14 residues. Germline V gene lookup returns CDR1 GTSNPN and CDR2 SVGIG (reference sequence). Here the CDR3 DNA reads TGTGCCTGGAGTGTAGGGACAGGTAATCAGCCCCAGCATTTT. Translation: CAWSVGTGNQPQHF.

The chain combines TRBV28 with TRBJ1-1, with 10 positions matching TRBD1. Unmatched junction bases numbered 9, after V lost 3 bases and J lost 5 bases. Germline assignment: CDR1 MDHEN and CDR2 SYDVKM. This CDR3 has 16 amino acids. The CDR3 DNA is TGTGCCAGCAGTTTTTCGGGACAGGGGAGTTGGACTGAAGCTTTCTTT. Protein sequence: CASSFSGQGSWTEAFF.

V and J are TRBV11-2 and TRBJ1-2, with unresolved D. Trimming left V 2 bases short and J 8 bases short, with 9 bases between. Germline assignment: CDR1 SGHAT and CDR2 FQNNGV. The CDR3 sequence is 12 residues long. CDR3 region: CASSLLLGGYTF. DNA of the CDR3: TGTGCCAGCAGCTTACTTCTGGGGGGCTACACCTTC.

The chain carries TRBV11-2 and TRBJ2-1, with 7 nucleotides matching TRBD1. Germline V gives CDR1 SGHAT, CDR2 FQNNGV. J gave up 5 bases and V 7 bases, and 14 bases lay outside the gene matches. This CDR3 is built from 16 residues. CDR3: CASTEPDREGHNEQFF. In DNA, the CDR3 is TGTGCCAGCACCGAACCTGACAGGGAAGGGCACAATGAGCAGTTCTTC.

CDR3 sequence (DNA): TGTGCCACCAGCAGAGATCTCACCCCCGGACCGAGGGCCGCCTCTAATGAAAAACTGTTTTTT. This gives the protein CATSRDLTPGPRAASNEKLFF. This rearrangement joins TRBV15 to TRBJ1-4; the D is unclear. The CDR3 totals 21 residues. Trimming cost V 0 bases and J 3 bases, with 26 bases left between them. Per germline, CDR1 LNHNV and CDR2 YYDKDF (reference sequence).

The rearrangement links TRBV10-3 to TRBJ2-3; D is tentatively TRBD1 or TRBD2 (6 bases each). V lost 4 bases, J lost 2 bases, and 10 bases lay in between. The CDR3 is 14 residues long. Germline V gene data show CDR1 as ENHRY and CDR2 as SYGVKD. The chain's CDR3 is CAISVGGHTDTQYF. In DNA form, the CDR3 reads TGTGCCATCAGTGTGGGGGGCCACACAGATACGCAGTATTTT.

The chain joins TRBV5-1 to TRBJ2-2; 7 bases align to TRBD1. CDR3 size: 15 residues. CDR1 and CDR2 (germline): SGHRS, YFSETQ. V lost 4 bases to trimming and J lost 7 bases; unmatched junction nucleotides: 10. The chain's CDR3 is CASSPPGGRVGELFF. Written as DNA, the CDR3 is TGCGCCAGCAGCCCCCCAGGGGGTCGGGTCGGGGAGCTGTTTTTT.

CDR3 nucleotides: TGTGCCGTCGCTGGGAGGGGAAAAGAGACCCAGTACTTC. Translating gives CAVAGRGKETQYF. The chain links TRBV10-3 to TRBJ2-5, with 7 bases that match TRBD2. The CDR3 spans 13 residues. Germline V gene lookup returns CDR1 ENHRY and CDR2 SYGVKD. Trimming at V came to 11 bases and at J to 3 bases, leaving 9 bases not matched to a gene.

The rearrangement links TRBV18 to TRBJ1-2; 7 bases match TRBD1. CDR3 length: 14 residues. The V gene end was trimmed by 2 bases and the J gene end by 5 bases; junction bases not matched to a gene: 5. CDR1 and CDR2 from the germline V gene are KGHSH and LQKENI. The CDR3 DNA follows: TGTGCCAGCTCACCAGGGACAGAGGGGTATGGCTACACCTTC. It specifies CASSPGTEGYGYTF.

The chain combines TRBV27 with TRBJ2-6; perhaps TRBD1 as D (7 bases). Deletions cut 7 bases from V and 4 bases from J, with 17 bases between. The CDR3 totals 16 residues. Germline-derived CDR1 and CDR2 are MNHEY and SMNVEV (reference sequence). The CDR3 is CASTPRGAYGANVLTF. CDR3 coding DNA: TGTGCCAGCACCCCCAGGGGGGCTTACGGGGCCAACGTCCTGACTTTC.

The chain couples TRBV28 to TRBJ1-4; no firm D call. This CDR3 is 15 amino acids long. CDR1 is MDHEN and CDR2 is SYDVKM in the germline V gene. V was pared by 1 base and J by 5 bases, with 11 bases between. The CDR3 loop is CASSLLGEGNEKLFF. CDR3 DNA: TGTGCCAGCAGTTTATTGGGTGAAGGGAATGAAAAACTGTTTTTT.

The chain joins TRBV3-1 (or the pseudogene TRBV3-2) to TRBJ2-2; D unclear. Germline assignment: CDR1 LGHDT and CDR2 YNNKEL (reference sequence). Trimming removed 6 bases from V and 3 bases from J, with 8 bases in between. The CDR3 contains 13 residues. CDR3 in amino acids: CASRTGYTGELFF. In DNA, the CDR3 is TGTGCCAGCAGAACCGGGTACACCGGGGAGCTGTTTTTT.

This rearrangement joins TRBV29-1 to TRBJ2-3; no definite D call. V was pared by 4 bases and J by 8 bases, with 7 bases between. CDR3 size: 10 residues. Germline CDR1 SQVTM, CDR2 ANQGSEA. CDR3 sequence reads: CSVADVTQYF. Here the CDR3 DNA reads TGCAGCGTTGCCGATGTTACGCAGTATTTT.

This clone was observed once. The chain couples TRBV9 to TRBJ2-5, with 16 bases lining up with TRBD2. The germline V gene encodes CDR1 SGDLS and CDR2 YYNGEE. V shed 2 bases, J shed 4 bases, and the junction held 8 bases outside the gene matches. This CDR3 is 18 amino acids long. Here the CDR3 reads CASSVAGTSGGARETQYF. The CDR3 region has the DNA TGTGCCAGCAGCGTGGCCGGGACTAGCGGGGGGGCGAGAGAGACCCAGTACTTC.

The V and J genes are TRBV2 and TRBJ1-2; D gene ambiguous. CDR1 is SNHLY, CDR2 FYNNEI, per germline. The CDR3 loop spans 15 amino acids. V lost 4 bases and J lost 0, with 12 bases in between. This chain's CDR3 is CASSGPGKANYGYTF. The CDR3 nucleotides are TGTGCCAGCAGTGGCCCGGGTAAAGCTAACTATGGCTACACCTTC.

The chain combines TRBV28 with TRBJ1-1; 7 bases map to TRBD1. CDR1 MDHEN and CDR2 SYDVKM come from the germline V gene. The CDR3 has 13 residues. Trimming removed 5 bases from V and 0 bases from J; junction bases left unmatched: 0. Written as DNA, the CDR3 is TGTGCCAGCAGTGACAGGGTGAACACTGAAGCTTTCTTT. As protein: CASSDRVNTEAFF.

The chain combines TRBV4-3 with TRBJ1-6; D remains unclear. The CDR3 is 16 residues long. Germline V gene lookup returns CDR1 LGHNA and CDR2 YSLEER. Between the trimmed V and J ends, which lost 2 bases and 0 bases, there was a span of 8 bases. The chain's CDR3 is CASSQLQSSYNSPLHF. CDR3 nucleotide sequence: TGCGCCAGCAGCCAATTACAGAGCTCCTATAATTCACCCCTCCACTTT.

The J gene is TRBJ1-1, the V gene TRBV3-1 (or the pseudogene TRBV3-2); D gene ambiguous. Germline values: CDR1 LGHDT, CDR2 YNNKEL (reference sequence). Trimming took 0 bases from V and 5 from J, leaving 7 bases between them. The CDR3 covers 13 residues. The CDR3 sequence is CASSQESRTEAFF. The CDR3 bases are TGTGCCAGCAGCCAAGAATCAAGGACTGAAGCTTTCTTT.

This sequence joins TRBV9 and TRBJ2-3; D call uncertain. This CDR3 is 16 amino acids long. Germline loops: CDR1 SGDLS, CDR2 YYNGEE. V dropped 0 bases and J dropped 1 base, with 12 bases sitting between them. This CDR3 reads CASSVVVGKGTDTQYF. CDR3 nucleotides: TGTGCCAGCAGCGTAGTCGTGGGAAAGGGCACAGATACGCAGTATTTT.

The chain uses TRBV27 and TRBJ2-1, with a weak D call TRBD1 (6 bases). V lost 3 bases and J 8 bases, leaving 17 bases between the germline ends. Per germline, CDR1 MNHEY and CDR2 SMNVEV (reference sequence). The CDR3 has 15 amino acids. CDR3 nucleotides: TGTGCCAGCAGTTTTTTGGACCTCCAGGGGTATGAGCAGTTCTTC. It translates to CASSFLDLQGYEQFF.

This clone was picked up a small number of times. This chain uses TRBV24-1 with TRBJ2-6; D remains unclear. The V end was cut by 5 bases, the J end by 3 bases, with 1 base between. Germline V gene lookup returns CDR1 KGHDR and CDR2 SFDVKD. The CDR3 runs to 12 residues. CDR3 region: CATSGGANVLTF. CDR3 nucleotide sequence: TGTGCCACCAGTGGTGGGGCCAACGTCCTGACTTTC.

In its sample, this clone was seen a few times. This chain connects TRBV30 to TRBJ2-2, with 10 bases matching TRBD1. The CDR3 extends over 14 amino acids. With 7 bases clipped from V and 6 bases from J, the junction kept 8 bases outside the gene matches. Germline V gene sequence: CDR1 GTSNPN, CDR2 SVGIG (reference sequence). This chain's CDR3 is CASRNGQGAGELFF. CDR3 nucleotide sequence: TGTGCCTCCCGAAACGGACAGGGGGCCGGGGAGCTGTTTTTT.